What follows is one TCR beta chain and its context. Germline V gives CDR1 MDHEN, CDR2 SYDVKM. CDR3 length: 13 amino acids. V lost 4 bases, J lost 3 bases, and 9 bases lay in between. Generated by immunoSEQ multiplex PCR, the TCRdb table keeps only in-frame clones and is missing some. Here the sample spans more than 400,000 clones, approximately 85% being singletons. The sample comes from a study of blood T cell repertoires in COVID-19. The sequencing input was peripheral blood. The V gene is TRBV28, the J gene TRBJ1-1, with no clear D. This TCR came from a human donor in a cohort sampled during active COVID-19. The CDR3 DNA sequence: TGTGCCAGCAGTTACGGGATCTACACTGAAGCTTTCTTT. Amino acids: CASSYGIYTEAFF.